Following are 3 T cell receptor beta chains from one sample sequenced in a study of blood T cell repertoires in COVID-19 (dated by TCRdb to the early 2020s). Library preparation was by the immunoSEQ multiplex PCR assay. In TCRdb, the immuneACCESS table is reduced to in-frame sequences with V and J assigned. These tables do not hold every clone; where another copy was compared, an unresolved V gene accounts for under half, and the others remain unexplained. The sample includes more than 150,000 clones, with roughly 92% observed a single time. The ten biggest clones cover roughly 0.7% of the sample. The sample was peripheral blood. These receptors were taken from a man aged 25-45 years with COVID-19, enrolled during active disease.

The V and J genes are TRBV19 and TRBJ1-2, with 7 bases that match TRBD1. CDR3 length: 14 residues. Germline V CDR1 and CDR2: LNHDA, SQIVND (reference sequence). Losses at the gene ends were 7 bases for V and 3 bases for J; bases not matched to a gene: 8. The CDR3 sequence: CASTGSGQDYGYTF. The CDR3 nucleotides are TGTGCCAGTACAGGGTCCGGACAGGACTATGGCTACACCTTC.

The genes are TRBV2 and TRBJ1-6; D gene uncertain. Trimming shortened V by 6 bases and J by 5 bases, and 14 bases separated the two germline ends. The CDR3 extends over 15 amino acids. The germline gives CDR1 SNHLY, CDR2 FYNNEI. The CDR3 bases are TGTGCCAGCAGGGTGCTGGGGAGGGATAATTCACCCCTCCACTTT. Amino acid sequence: CASRVLGRDNSPLHF. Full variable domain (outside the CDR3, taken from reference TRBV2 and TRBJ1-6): EPEVTQTPSHQVTQMGQEVILRCVPISNHLYFYWYRQILGQKVEFLVSFYNNEISEKSEIFDDQFSVERPDGSNFTLKIRSTKLEDSAMYFCASRVLGRDNSPLHFGNGTRLTVT.

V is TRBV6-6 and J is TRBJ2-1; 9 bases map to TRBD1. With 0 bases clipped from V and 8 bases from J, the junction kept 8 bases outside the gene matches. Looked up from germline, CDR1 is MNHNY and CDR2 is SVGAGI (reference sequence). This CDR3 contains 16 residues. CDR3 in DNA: TGTGCCAGCAGTTACTCGAGCAGGGGACAGGGCCATGAGCAGTTCTTC. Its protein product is CASSYSSRGQGHEQFF.